A selection of T cell receptor beta chains follows, all from one sample in a study of PD-L1 blockade in urothelial cancer. The repertoire was sequenced with immunoSEQ multiplex PCR; TCRdb's copy has only in-frame clones and lacks some. Of nearly 45,000 clones in the sample, almost 85% were seen once. The material was PBMCs, obtained around atezolizumab (anti-PD-L1) treatment. The receptors come from a man between 60 and 75 years old with urothelial cancer. The CDR3 runs from the conserved cysteine through the conserved F or W. The order of the fields is clone size, V gene, D gene, J gene, CDR3 DNA, CDR3 protein. D genes are given only for firm matches. Where a row states a size, it is once, few, many or the class of an expanded clone; other rows omit it.

clone size: NA; V gene: TRBV5-6; D gene: TRBD2; J gene: TRBJ2-1; CDR3 DNA: TGTGCCAGCAGCGCAACTAGCGGGCGGTACAATGAGCAGTTCTTC; CDR3 protein: CASSATSGRYNEQFF
clone size: NA; V gene: TRBV10-2; D gene: NA; J gene: TRBJ1-5; CDR3 DNA: TGCGCCGCTTGGGGGGAGGGAGGAGCCCAGCATTTT; CDR3 protein: CAAWGEGGAQHF
clone size: few; V gene: TRBV5-1; D gene: TRBD2; J gene: TRBJ2-1; CDR3 DNA: TGCGCCAGCAACGAAGATCGGGGGGTTATGTACAATGAGCAGTTCTTC; CDR3 protein: CASNEDRGVMYNEQFF
clone size: once; V gene: TRBV7-9; D gene: TRBD1; J gene: TRBJ2-2; CDR3 DNA: TGTGCCAGCAGCTTAAAGGGCACAGGGGGTTGGACCGGGGAGCTGTTTTTT; CDR3 protein: CASSLKGTGGWTGELFF
clone size: NA; V gene: TRBV7-9; D gene: NA; J gene: TRBJ1-3; CDR3 DNA: TGTGCCAGCAGCTTCAGGGGAGACACCATATATTTT; CDR3 protein: CASSFRGDTIYF
clone size: NA; V gene: TRBV2; D gene: NA; J gene: TRBJ1-2; CDR3 DNA: TGTGCCAGCAGTGAAGCGCAGGGGGGCTACACCTTC; CDR3 protein: CASSEAQGGYTF
clone size: NA; V gene: TRBV7-2; D gene: TRBD1; J gene: TRBJ1-2; CDR3 DNA: TGTGCCAGCAGCCCGGACAGGGCCTATGGCTACACCTTC; CDR3 protein: CASSPDRAYGYTF
clone size: NA; V gene: TRBV2; D gene: NA; J gene: TRBJ1-4; CDR3 DNA: TGTGCCAGCAACCGGGAGGGGAGTGGGGAAAAACTGTTTTTT; CDR3 protein: CASNREGSGEKLFF
clone size: NA; V gene: TRBV2; D gene: NA; J gene: TRBJ2-2; CDR3 DNA: TGTGCCAGCAGTGACTACCTCACCGGGGAGCTGTTTTTT; CDR3 protein: CASSDYLTGELFF
clone size: NA; V gene: TRBV7-9; D gene: NA; J gene: TRBJ1-4; CDR3 DNA: TGTGCCAGCAGCTTAGGGACGGGAGGCGAAAAACTGTTTTTT; CDR3 protein: CASSLGTGGEKLFF
clone size: NA; V gene: TRBV28; D gene: NA; J gene: TRBJ1-3; CDR3 DNA: TGTGCCAGCAGTTCCGGACAGTTAACTGGAAACACCATATATTTT; CDR3 protein: CASSSGQLTGNTIYF